What follows describes a single T cell receptor beta chain. The data were taken from a study of control samples from healthy donors and cancer patients. The table came from immunoSEQ multiplex PCR; TCRdb's copy has only in-frame clones and leaves some out. The sample holds more than 110,000 clones; roughly 92% are singletons and the top ten take approximately 10%. V lost 2 bases and J 7 bases, leaving 12 bases between the germline ends. CDR1 is MNHEY, CDR2 SMNVEV, per germline (reference sequence). This CDR3 comprises 14 residues. The rearrangement uses TRBV27 and TRBJ1-5; D gene uncertain. This clonotype was sampled from a young man in good health. Input material: blood. This chain's CDR3 is CASSLGGWGQPQHF. The CDR3 DNA reads TGTGCCAGCAGTTTAGGTGGGTGGGGACAGCCCCAGCATTTT.